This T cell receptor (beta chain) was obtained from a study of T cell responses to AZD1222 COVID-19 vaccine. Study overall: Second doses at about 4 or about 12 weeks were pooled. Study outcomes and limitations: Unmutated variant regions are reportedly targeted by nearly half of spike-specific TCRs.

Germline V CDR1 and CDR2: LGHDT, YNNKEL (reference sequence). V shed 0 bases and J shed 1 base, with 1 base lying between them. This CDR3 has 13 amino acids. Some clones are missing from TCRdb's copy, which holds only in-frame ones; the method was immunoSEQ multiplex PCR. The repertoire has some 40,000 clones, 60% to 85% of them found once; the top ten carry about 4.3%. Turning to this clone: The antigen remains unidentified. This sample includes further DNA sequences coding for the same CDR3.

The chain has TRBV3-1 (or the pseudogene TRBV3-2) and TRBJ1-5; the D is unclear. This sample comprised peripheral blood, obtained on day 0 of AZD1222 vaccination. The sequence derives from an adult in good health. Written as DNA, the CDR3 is TGTGCCAGCAGCCAAGACAGCAATCAGCCCCAGCATTTT. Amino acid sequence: CASSQDSNQPQHF.